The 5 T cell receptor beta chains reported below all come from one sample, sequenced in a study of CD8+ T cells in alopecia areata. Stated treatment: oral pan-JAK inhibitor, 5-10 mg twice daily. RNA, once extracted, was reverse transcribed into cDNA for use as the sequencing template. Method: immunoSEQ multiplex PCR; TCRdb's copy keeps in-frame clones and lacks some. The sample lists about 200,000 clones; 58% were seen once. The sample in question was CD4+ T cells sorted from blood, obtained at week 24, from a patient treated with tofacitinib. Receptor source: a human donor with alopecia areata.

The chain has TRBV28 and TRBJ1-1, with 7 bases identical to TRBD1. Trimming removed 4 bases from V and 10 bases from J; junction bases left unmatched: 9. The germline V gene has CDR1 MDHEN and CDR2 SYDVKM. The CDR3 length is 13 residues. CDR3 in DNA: TGTGCCAGCAGTTCGGTACCCCAGGGGGTAGCTTTCTTT. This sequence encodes CASSSVPQGVAFF.

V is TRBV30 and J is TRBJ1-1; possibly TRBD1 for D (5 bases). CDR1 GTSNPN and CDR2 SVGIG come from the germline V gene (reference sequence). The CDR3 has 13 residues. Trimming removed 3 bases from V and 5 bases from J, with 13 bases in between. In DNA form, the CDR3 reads TGTGCCTGGAGGGGTGGGGCCCCAACTGAAGCTTTCTTT. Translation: CAWRGGAPTEAFF. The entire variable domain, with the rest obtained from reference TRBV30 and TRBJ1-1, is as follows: SQTIHQWPATLVQPVGSPLSLECTVEGTSNPNLYWYRQAAGRGLQLLFYSVGIGQISSEVPQNLSASRPQDRQFILSSKKLLLSDSGFYLCAWRGGAPTEAFFGQGTRLTVV.

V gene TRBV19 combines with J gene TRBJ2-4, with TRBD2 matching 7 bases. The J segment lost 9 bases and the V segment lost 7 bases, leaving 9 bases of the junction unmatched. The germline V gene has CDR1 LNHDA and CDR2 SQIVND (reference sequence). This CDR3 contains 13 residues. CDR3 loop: CASTRDSGGIQYF. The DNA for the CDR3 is TGTGCCAGTACCCGGGACTCGGGGGGCATTCAGTACTTC. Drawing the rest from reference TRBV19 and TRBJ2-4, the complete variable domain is DGGITQSPKYLFRKEGQNVTLSCEQNLNHDAMYWYRQDPGQGLRLIYYSQIVNDFQKGDIAEGYSVSREKKESFPLTVTSAQKNPTAFYLCASTRDSGGIQYFGAGTRLSVL.

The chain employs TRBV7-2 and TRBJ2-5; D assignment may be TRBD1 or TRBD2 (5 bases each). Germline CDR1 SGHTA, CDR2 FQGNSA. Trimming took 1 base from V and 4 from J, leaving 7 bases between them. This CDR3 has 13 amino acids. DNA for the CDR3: TGTGCCAGCAGCTTAGTGGGGACAGAGACCCAGTACTTC. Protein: CASSLVGTETQYF.

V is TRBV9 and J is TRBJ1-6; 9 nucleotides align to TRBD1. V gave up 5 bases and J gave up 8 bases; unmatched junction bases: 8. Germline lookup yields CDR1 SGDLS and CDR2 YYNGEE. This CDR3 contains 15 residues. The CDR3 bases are TGTGCCAGCAGACCTAGGGACAGGGCTGATTCACCCCTCCACTTT. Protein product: CASRPRDRADSPLHF.